These 13 T cell receptor beta chains originate from one sample sequenced in a study of early T cells in non-severe SARS-CoV-2 infection. One entry per CDR3 protein, called by TCRdb with MiXCR from the 5' RACE reads. The sample includes tens of thousands of distinct CDR3 sequences, approximately 12% of them seen just once. Sequenced: whole blood. These receptors all stem from an adult who was a healthcare worker with PCR-confirmed SARS-CoV-2 infection or an uninfected control (not recorded which).

This clonotype came up a few times. Compared with germline, one end of the junction differs, possibly owing to a read error. The rearrangement uses TRBV7-9 and TRBJ2-1; D is perhaps TRBD2 (6 bases). The CDR3 runs to 15 residues. The V gene's germline CDR1 is SEHNR and CDR2 FQNEAQ (reference sequence). CDR3 sequence (DNA): TGTACCAGCAGCCTAACTATGGGACTGTTCAATGAGCAGTTCTTC. This gives the protein CTSSLTMGLFNEQFF. Full variable domain (rest looked up from reference TRBV7-9 and TRBJ2-1): DTGVSQNPRHKITKRGQNVTFRCDPISEHNRLYWYRQTLGQGPEFLTYFQNEAQLEKSRLLSDRFSAERPKGSFSTLEIQRTEQGDSAMYLCTSSLTMGLFNEQFFGPGTRLTVL.

Turning to this clonotype: At one of its ends the junction is not consistent with the germline gene, which may arise from a read error. The chain uses TRBV9 and TRBJ2-3; weak D call: TRBD1 (6 bases). Germline V gene lookup returns CDR1 SGDLS and CDR2 YYNGEE. This CDR3 is built from 16 residues. The CDR3 is CASSGGGTGFPDTQYF. The CDR3 DNA sequence: TGTGCTAGCAGCGGCGGAGGTACAGGGTTTCCAGATACGCAGTATTTT.

This sequence joins TRBV11-2 and TRBJ2-7; 10 positions agree with TRBD1. V shed 4 bases and J 6 bases; nucleotides not matched to a gene: 9. The germline V gene has CDR1 SGHAT and CDR2 FQNNGV. The CDR3 is made up of 15 amino acids. CDR3 sequence: CASSSAGDRGAEQYF. CDR3 DNA sequence: TGTGCCAGCAGCTCGGCCGGGGACAGGGGCGCCGAGCAGTACTTC.

This clonotype was recorded a few times. One end of the junction does not line up with germline, which may come from a read error. This sequence joins TRBV18 and TRBJ2-2, with D maybe TRBD2 (5 bases). Germline-derived CDR1 and CDR2 are KGHSH and LQKENI. The CDR3 is 13 residues long. The CDR3 region is CASSSDWAGELFF. DNA for the CDR3: TGTGCCAGCTCATCTGACTGGGCCGGGGAACTGTTTTTT.

This clonotype was recorded a few times. V and J are TRBV5-1 and TRBJ2-3, with 7 bases that match TRBD1. The CDR3 contains 19 residues. Germline values: CDR1 SGHRS, CDR2 YFSETQ. J gave up 1 base and V 1 base, and 15 bases lay outside the gene matches. CDR3 DNA sequence: TGCGCCAGCAGCTTGTTTTTGAGTACAGGGGTGAAAGGCACAGATACGCAGTATTTT. This translates into CASSLFLSTGVKGTDTQYF.

This chain links TRBV7-8 with TRBJ1-5; D not certain. The CDR3 covers 17 residues. From germline, CDR1 is SGHVS and CDR2 FQNEAQ. Trimming took 5 bases from V and 2 from J, leaving 19 bases between them. For the CDR3, the DNA is TGTGCCAGCAGCCCACATCGCGGGGTCCTAGGCAATCAGCCCCAGCATTTT. Amino acid sequence: CASSPHRGVLGNQPQHF. Full variable domain (rest looked up from reference TRBV7-8 and TRBJ1-5): GAGVSQSPRYKVAKRGQDVALRCDPISGHVSLFWYQQALGQGPEFLTYFQNEAQLDKSGLPSDRFFAERPEGSVSTLKIQRTQQEDSAVYLCASSPHRGVLGNQPQHFGDGTRLSIL.

For this clonotype: Likely a read error: the CDR3 ends without its conserved phenylalanine or tryptophan. The DNA is omitted, as the CDR3 cannot be located on it reliably, and the CDR3 follows TCRdb's listing. The chain joins TRBV29-1 to TRBJ2-7; the table calls TRBD1, which could not be checked here. Both ends counted, the CDR3 spans 8 residues. The germline gives CDR1 SQVTM, CDR2 ANQGSEA. CDR3 residues: CSLGSCPL.

This clonotype was recorded many times. The chain joins TRBV6-1 to TRBJ2-7; 11 nucleotides agree with TRBD1. Germline V gene data show CDR1 as MNHNS and CDR2 as SASEGT. The CDR3 runs 16 residues. V was clipped by 0 bases and J by 5 bases; unmatched bases: 6. In DNA, the CDR3 is TGTGCCAGCAGTGAAGCGGGACAGGGGGTAGGTCACGAGCAGTACTTC. It translates to CASSEAGQGVGHEQYF.

The chain employs TRBV20-1 and TRBJ1-5, with D unresolved. Germline lookup yields CDR1 DFQATT and CDR2 SNEGSKA (reference sequence). There are 16 residues in the CDR3. Trimming removed 6 bases at V and 2 bases at J, with 20 bases between. CDR3 loop: CSATAQSGLGNQPQHF. The CDR3 nucleotides are TGCAGTGCCACCGCCCAAAGCGGGTTAGGCAATCAGCCCCAGCATTTT.

In this sample, this clonotype turned up many times. The CDR3, as DNA: TGCGCCAGCAGCACGCTGGGAGCGGGGGGATTCAATGAGCAGTTCTTC. It is translated as CASSTLGAGGFNEQFF. The chain combines TRBV5-1 with TRBJ2-1, with TRBD2 identical over 9 bases. The CDR3 is made up of 16 amino acids. Unmatched junction bases numbered 11, after V lost 4 bases and J lost 6 bases. Germline CDR1 SGHRS, CDR2 YFSETQ.

This clonotype was picked up a small number of times. The rearrangement links TRBV20-1 to TRBJ2-3, with D unresolved. V lost 8 bases to trimming and J lost 0 bases, with 12 bases between them. Germline V CDR1 and CDR2: DFQATT, SNEGSKA (reference sequence). CDR3 length equals 13 residues. CDR3 region: CSSASASTDTQYF. CDR3 nucleotides: TGCAGTAGCGCCAGCGCGAGCACAGATACGCAGTATTTT.

This clonotype came up many times. The gene calls are TRBV28 and TRBJ2-4, with D possibly being TRBD1 (6 bases). V was cut by 2 bases and J by 8 bases, with 13 bases left in between. In germline, CDR1 is MDHEN, CDR2 SYDVKM. CDR3 length equals 14 residues. The CDR3 DNA reads TGTGCCAGCAGTTTAGAGGGGGATGGGCACATTCAGTACTTC. Translating gives CASSLEGDGHIQYF. The complete variable domain, with remaining parts taken from reference TRBV28 and TRBJ2-4, reads DVKVTQSSRYLVKRTGEKVFLECVQDMDHENMFWYRQDPGLGLRLIYFSYDVKMKEKGDIPEGYSVSREKKERFSLILESASTNQTSMYLCASSLEGDGHIQYFGAGTRLSVL.

This clonotype was counted many times. The chain is built from TRBV24-1 and TRBJ2-5, with D possibly TRBD2 on 6 matching bases. V lost 10 bases, J lost 0 bases, and 8 bases lay in between. The CDR3 is 12 amino acids. CDR1 and CDR2 from the germline V gene are KGHDR and SFDVKD. This CDR3 is CATGGHQETQYF. For the CDR3, the DNA is TGTGCCACGGGGGGTCACCAAGAGACCCAGTACTTC.